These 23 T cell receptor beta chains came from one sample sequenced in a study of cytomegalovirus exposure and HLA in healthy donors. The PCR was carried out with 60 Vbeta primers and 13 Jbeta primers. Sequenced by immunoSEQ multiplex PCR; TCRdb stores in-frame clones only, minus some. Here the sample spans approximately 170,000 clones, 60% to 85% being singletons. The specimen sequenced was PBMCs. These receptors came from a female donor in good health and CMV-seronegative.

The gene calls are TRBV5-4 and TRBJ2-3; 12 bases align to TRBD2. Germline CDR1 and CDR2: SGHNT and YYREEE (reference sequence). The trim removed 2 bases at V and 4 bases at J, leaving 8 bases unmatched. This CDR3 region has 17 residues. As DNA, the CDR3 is TGTGCCAGCAGCTTCGGTCTAGCGGGAGGGGGGGCAGATACGCAGTATTTT. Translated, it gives CASSFGLAGGGADTQYF.

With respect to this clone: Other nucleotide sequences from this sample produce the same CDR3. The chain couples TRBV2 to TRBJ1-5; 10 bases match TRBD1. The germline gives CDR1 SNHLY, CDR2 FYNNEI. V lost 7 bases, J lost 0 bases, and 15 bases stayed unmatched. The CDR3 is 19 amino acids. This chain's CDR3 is CASNDRGQVPLYSNQPQHF. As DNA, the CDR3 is TGTGCCAGCAATGACAGGGGGCAAGTCCCCCTCTATAGCAATCAGCCCCAGCATTTT.

CDR3 in DNA: TGCGCCAGCAGCCCGATCGAGGGAGGCCGTGGGCATGAGCAGTTCTTC. As protein: CASSPIEGGRGHEQFF. This rearrangement joins TRBV5-1 to TRBJ2-1, with D tentatively TRBD2 (6 bases). Per the germline V gene, CDR1 is SGHRS and CDR2 is YFSETQ. The ends were cut back, 4 bases at V and 8 bases at J, with 22 bases in the middle. The CDR3 has 16 residues.

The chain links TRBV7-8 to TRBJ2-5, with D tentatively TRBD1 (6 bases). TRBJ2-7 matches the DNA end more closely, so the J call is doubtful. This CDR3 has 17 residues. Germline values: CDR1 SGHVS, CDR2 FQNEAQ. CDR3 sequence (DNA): TGTGCCAGCAGCTTAGGAAGTAGTCGCAGGGGCCCCTACGAGCAGTACTTC. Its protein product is CASSLGSSRRGPYEQYF.

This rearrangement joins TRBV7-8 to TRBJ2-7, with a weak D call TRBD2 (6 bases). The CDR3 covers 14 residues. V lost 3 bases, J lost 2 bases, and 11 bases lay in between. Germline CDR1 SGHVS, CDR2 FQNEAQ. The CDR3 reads CASSLNPGAYEQYF. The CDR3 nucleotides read TGTGCCAGCAGCTTGAACCCGGGAGCCTACGAGCAGTACTTC.

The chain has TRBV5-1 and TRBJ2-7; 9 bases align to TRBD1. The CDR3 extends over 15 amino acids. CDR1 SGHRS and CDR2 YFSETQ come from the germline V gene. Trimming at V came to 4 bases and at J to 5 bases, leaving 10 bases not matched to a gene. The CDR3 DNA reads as TGCGCCAGCAGCGACGGGACAGGGCCTTTGCACGAGCAGTACTTC. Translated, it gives CASSDGTGPLHEQYF.

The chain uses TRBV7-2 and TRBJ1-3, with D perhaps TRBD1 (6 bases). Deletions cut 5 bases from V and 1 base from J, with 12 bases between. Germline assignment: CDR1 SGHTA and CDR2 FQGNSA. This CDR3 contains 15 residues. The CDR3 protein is CASSMTGRSGNTIYF. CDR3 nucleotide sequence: TGTGCCAGCAGCATGACAGGTCGTTCTGGAAACACCATATATTTT.

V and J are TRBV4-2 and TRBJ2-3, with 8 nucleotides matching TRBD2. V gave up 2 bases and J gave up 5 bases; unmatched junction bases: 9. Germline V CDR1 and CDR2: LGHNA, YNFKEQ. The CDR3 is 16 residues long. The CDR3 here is CASSQMASGYQDTQYF. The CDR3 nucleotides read TGTGCCAGCAGCCAAATGGCTAGCGGGTATCAAGATACGCAGTATTTT.

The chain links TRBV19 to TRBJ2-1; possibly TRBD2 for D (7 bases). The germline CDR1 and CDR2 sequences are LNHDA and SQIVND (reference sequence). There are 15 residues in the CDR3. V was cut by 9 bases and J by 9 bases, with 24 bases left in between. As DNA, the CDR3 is TGTGCCAGCAGGCCAATCCCGGGGGGCGGTGGTGAGCAGTTCTTC. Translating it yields CASRPIPGGGGEQFF.

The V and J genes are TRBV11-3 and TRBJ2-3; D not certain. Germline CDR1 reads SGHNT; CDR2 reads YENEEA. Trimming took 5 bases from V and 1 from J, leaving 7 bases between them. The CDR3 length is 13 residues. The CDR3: CASSLRGTDTQYF. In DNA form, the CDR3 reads TGTGCCAGCAGCCTTCGAGGCACAGATACGCAGTATTTT. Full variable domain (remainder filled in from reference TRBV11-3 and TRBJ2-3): EAGVVQSPRYKIIEKKQPVAFWCNPISGHNTLYWYLQNLGQGPELLIRYENEEAVDDSQLPKDRFSAERLKGVDSTLKIQPAELGDSAVYLCASSLRGTDTQYFGPGTRLTVL.

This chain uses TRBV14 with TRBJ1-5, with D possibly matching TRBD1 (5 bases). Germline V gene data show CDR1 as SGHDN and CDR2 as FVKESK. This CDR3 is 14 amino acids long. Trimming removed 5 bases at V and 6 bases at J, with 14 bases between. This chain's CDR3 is CASSANGAGQPQHF. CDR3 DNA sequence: TGTGCCAGCAGCGCCAATGGGGCTGGTCAGCCCCAGCATTTT.

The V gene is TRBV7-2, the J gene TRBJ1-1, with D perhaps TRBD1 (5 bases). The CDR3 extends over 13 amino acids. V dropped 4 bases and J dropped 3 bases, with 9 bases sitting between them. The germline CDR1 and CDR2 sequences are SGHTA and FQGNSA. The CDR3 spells CASSYRQHTEAFF. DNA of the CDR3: TGTGCCAGCAGCTACCGACAGCACACTGAAGCTTTCTTT.

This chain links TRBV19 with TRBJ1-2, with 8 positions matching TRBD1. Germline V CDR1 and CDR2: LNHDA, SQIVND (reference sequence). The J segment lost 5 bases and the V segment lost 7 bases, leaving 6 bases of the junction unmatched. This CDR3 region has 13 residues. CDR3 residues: CASNPQGVYGYTF. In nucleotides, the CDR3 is TGTGCCAGTAACCCACAGGGGGTGTATGGCTACACCTTC.

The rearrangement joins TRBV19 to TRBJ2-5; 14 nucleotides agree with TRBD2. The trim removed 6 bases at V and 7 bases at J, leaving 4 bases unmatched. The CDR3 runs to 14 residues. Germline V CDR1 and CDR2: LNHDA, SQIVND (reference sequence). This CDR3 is CASRRTSGGWTQYF. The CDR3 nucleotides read TGTGCCAGTAGACGGACTAGCGGGGGGTGGACCCAGTACTTC.

The CDR3, as DNA: TGTGCCAGCAGCCGGGGGGTGCTTTACACTGAAGCTTTCTTT. Protein sequence: CASSRGVLYTEAFF. The genes are TRBV9 and TRBJ1-1, with D perhaps TRBD1 (5 bases). V lost 4 bases to trimming and J lost 3 bases, with 13 bases between them. This CDR3 has 14 residues. The germline gives CDR1 SGDLS, CDR2 YYNGEE.

The CDR3 protein is CASSLLGAQETQYF. In DNA, the CDR3 is TGTGCCAGCAGCTTGTTGGGGGCCCAAGAGACCCAGTACTTC. The genes are TRBV5-6 and TRBJ2-5; the D gene is possibly TRBD1 (6 bases). The germline CDR1 and CDR2 sequences are SGHDT and YYEEEE. Trimming pared 1 base from V and 1 base from J, leaving 8 bases between. This CDR3 spans 14 amino acids.

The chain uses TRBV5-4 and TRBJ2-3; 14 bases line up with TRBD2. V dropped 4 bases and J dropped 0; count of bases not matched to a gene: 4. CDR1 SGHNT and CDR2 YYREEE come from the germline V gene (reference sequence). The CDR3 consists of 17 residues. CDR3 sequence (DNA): TGTGCCAGCAGCAAAGGACTAGCGGGGGGAAGCACAGATACGCAGTATTTT. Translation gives CASSKGLAGGSTDTQYF.

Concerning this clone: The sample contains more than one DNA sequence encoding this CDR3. CDR3 region: CASSVASNTEAFF. The CDR3 region has the DNA TGTGCCAGCAGCGTAGCGTCGAACACTGAAGCTTTCTTT. The chain recombines TRBV9 with TRBJ1-1; the D is unclear. V lost 0 bases and J 1 base, leaving 4 bases between the germline ends. From germline, CDR1 is SGDLS and CDR2 YYNGEE. The CDR3 runs 13 residues.

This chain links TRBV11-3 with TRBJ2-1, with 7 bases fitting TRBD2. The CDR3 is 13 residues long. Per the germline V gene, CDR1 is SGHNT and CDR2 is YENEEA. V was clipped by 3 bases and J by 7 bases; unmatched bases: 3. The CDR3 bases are TGTGCCAGCAGCTTGGCTAGCGGAAATGAGCAGTTCTTC. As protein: CASSLASGNEQFF. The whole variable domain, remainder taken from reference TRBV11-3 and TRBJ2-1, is EAGVVQSPRYKIIEKKQPVAFWCNPISGHNTLYWYLQNLGQGPELLIRYENEEAVDDSQLPKDRFSAERLKGVDSTLKIQPAELGDSAVYLCASSLASGNEQFFGPGTRLTVL.

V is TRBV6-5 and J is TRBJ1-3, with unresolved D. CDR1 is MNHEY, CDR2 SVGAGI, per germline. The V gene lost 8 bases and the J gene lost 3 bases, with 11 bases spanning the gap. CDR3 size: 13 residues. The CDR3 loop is CASSRAYGNTIYF. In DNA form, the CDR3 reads TGTGCCAGCTCCCGAGCCTATGGAAACACCATATATTTT.

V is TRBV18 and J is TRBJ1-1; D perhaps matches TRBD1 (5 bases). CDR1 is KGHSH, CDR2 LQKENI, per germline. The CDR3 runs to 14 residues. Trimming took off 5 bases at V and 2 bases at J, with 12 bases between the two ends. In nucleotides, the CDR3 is TGTGCCAGCTCAGACAGACAGACTAACACTGAAGCTTTCTTT. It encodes CASSDRQTNTEAFF.

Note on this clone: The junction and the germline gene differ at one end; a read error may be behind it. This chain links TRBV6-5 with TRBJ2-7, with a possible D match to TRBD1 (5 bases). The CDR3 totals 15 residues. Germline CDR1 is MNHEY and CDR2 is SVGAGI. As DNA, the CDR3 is TGTGCCAGCAGCTACCAGGGCAGGTATGGAAACGAGCGGTACTTC. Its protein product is CASSYQGRYGNERYF.

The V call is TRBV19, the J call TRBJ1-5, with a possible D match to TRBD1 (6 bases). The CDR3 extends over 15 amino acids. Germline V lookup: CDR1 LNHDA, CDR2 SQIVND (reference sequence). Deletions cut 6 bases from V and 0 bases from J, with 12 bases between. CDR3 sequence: CASRIQGYSNQPQHF. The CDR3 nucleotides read TGTGCCAGTAGGATACAGGGCTATAGCAATCAGCCCCAGCATTTT.